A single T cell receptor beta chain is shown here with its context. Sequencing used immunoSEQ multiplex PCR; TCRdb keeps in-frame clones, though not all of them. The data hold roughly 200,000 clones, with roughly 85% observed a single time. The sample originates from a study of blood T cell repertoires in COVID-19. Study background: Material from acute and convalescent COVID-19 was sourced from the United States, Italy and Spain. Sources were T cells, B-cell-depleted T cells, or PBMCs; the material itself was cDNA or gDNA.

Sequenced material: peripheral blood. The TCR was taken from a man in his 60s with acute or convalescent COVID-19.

The CDR3 coding sequence is TGTGCCAGCAGTTTGACCCAAGGGGCGCGCAATCAGCCCCAGCATTTT. It is translated as CASSLTQGARNQPQHF. The chain has TRBV6-6 and TRBJ1-5, with D tentatively TRBD1 (5 bases). The CDR3 has 16 residues. The germline CDR1 and CDR2 sequences are MNHNY and SVGAGI (reference sequence). The ends were cut back, 4 bases at V and 2 bases at J, with 15 bases in the middle.